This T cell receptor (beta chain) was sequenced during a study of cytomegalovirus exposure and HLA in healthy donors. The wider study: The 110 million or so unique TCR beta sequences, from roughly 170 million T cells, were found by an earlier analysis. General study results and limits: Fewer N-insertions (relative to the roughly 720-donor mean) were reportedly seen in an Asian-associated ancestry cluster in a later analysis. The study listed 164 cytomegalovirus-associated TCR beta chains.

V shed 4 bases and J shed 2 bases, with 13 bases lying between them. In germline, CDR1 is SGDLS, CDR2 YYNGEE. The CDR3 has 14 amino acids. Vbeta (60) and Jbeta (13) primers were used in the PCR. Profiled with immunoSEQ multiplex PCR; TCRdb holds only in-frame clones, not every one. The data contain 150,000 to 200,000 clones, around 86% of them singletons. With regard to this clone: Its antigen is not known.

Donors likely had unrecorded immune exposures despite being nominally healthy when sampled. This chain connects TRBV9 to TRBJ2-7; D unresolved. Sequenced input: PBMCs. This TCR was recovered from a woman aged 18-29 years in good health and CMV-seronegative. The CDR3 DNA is TGTGCCAGCAGCCCACACGGCGGTGCCTACGAGCAGTACTTC. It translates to CASSPHGGAYEQYF.